What follows is one T cell receptor beta chain and its context. Its target is not known. Germline V lookup: CDR1 SEHNR, CDR2 FQNEAQ (reference sequence). The CDR3 sequence is 14 residues long. The germline V and J ends were trimmed by 6 bases and 0 bases, with 11 bases remaining between them. The assay was immunoSEQ multiplex PCR, and TCRdb's table has in-frame clones only and misses some. This sample has tens of thousands of clones, with roughly nine tenths found just once. These data come from a study of T cell responses to AZD1222 COVID-19 vaccine. Points from the study as a whole: Clonal diversity was possibly underestimated; the donors were predominantly white British and more often female. Vaccination with two AZD1222 doses was followed by a rise in Spike-specific TCR breadth and depth.

The material was peripheral blood, obtained 28 days after the second AZD1222 dose. The receptor's source is an adult who received the AZD1222 COVID-19 vaccine. This chain links TRBV7-9 with TRBJ1-2; D is unclear. The CDR3 nucleotides are TGTGCCAGCAGGCCCTGGGAGACTAACTATGGCTACACCTTC. Translated, it gives CASRPWETNYGYTF.